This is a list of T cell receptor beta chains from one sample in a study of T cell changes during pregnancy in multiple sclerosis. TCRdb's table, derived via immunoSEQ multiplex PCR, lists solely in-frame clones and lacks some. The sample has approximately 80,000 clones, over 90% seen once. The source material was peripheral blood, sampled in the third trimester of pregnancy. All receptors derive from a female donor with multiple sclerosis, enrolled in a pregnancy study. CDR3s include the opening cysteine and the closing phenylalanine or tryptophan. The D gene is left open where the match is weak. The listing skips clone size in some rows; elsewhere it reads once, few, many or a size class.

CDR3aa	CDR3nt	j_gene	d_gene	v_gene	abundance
CASSPEGPRGYGYTF	TGTGCCAGCAGCCCCGAGGGGCCCAGGGGCTATGGCTACACCTTC	TRBJ1-2	.	TRBV7-2	.
CASSVEEASYNEQFF	TGTGCCAGCAGCGTAGAGGAGGCCTCCTACAATGAGCAGTTCTTC	TRBJ2-1	.	TRBV9	.
CASRNLTGVTEAFF	TGTGCCAGCAGGAATTTGACAGGGGTCACTGAAGCTTTCTTT	TRBJ1-1	TRBD1	TRBV7-9	.
CASTPGTGRNTEAFF	TGTGCCAGCACCCCAGGGACAGGGAGGAACACTGAAGCTTTCTTT	TRBJ1-1	TRBD1	TRBV9	.
CASSYTPRGNPDTEAFF	TGCGCCAGCAGCTATACTCCCCGGGGTAATCCCGACACTGAAGCTTTCTTT	TRBJ1-1	.	TRBV5-1	.
CASTPVNTDTQYF	TGTGCCAGCACTCCGGTTAACACAGATACGCAGTATTTT	TRBJ2-3	.	TRBV6-5	.
CASSPRQGSYEQYF	TGTGCCAGCTCACCGCGACAGGGATCCTACGAGCAGTACTTC	TRBJ2-7	TRBD1	TRBV18	.
CASSLGRKIDRVETQYF	TGTGCCAGCAGCTTAGGCCGTAAGATCGACAGGGTGGAGACCCAGTACTTC	TRBJ2-5	TRBD1	TRBV13	.
CASSMTLNTEAFF	TGTGCCAGTAGTATGACACTGAACACTGAAGCTTTCTTT	TRBJ1-1	.	TRBV19	once
CASSQVTGSNYGYTF	TGCGCCAGCAGCCAAGTCACAGGTTCCAACTATGGCTACACCTTC	TRBJ1-2	.	TRBV4-1	.
CASSRDRGAYEQYF	TGTGCCAGCAGCAGGGACAGGGGGGCGTACGAGCAGTACTTC	TRBJ2-7	TRBD1	TRBV11-2	.
CASSLRGGNYNEQFF	TGTGCCAGCAGCTTACGAGGGGGTAATTACAATGAGCAGTTCTTC	TRBJ2-1	.	TRBV7-2	.
CASKDYSGANVLTF	TGTGCCAGCAAAGACTACTCTGGGGCCAACGTCCTGACTTTC	TRBJ2-6	.	TRBV6-5	.
CASSLPGLGRETQYF	TGTGCCAGCAGCTTACCGGGACTAGGAAGAGAGACCCAGTACTTC	TRBJ2-5	TRBD2	TRBV5-6	.
CASSKVSGYTF	TGTGCCAGCAGCAAAGTCAGTGGCTACACCTTC	TRBJ1-2	.	TRBV21-1	.
CASSPLHGSSGNTIYF	TGCGCCAGCAGCCCTCTACACGGGAGCTCTGGAAACACCATATATTTT	TRBJ1-3	.	TRBV4-1	.
CATSRDLGQTYEQYF	TGTGCCACCAGCAGAGATTTGGGACAGACCTACGAGCAGTACTTC	TRBJ2-7	TRBD1	TRBV15	few
CASSANVGGTEAFF	TGTGCCAGCTCAGCCAACGTAGGGGGCACTGAAGCTTTCTTT	TRBJ1-1	.	TRBV18	once
CASRTGGNRVQETQYF	TGTGCCAGCAGGACCGGGGGGAACAGGGTACAAGAGACCCAGTACTTC	TRBJ2-5	.	TRBV2	.
CASNPGQGEGQPQHF	TGTGCCAGCAATCCAGGTCAGGGGGAAGGTCAGCCCCAGCATTTT	TRBJ1-5	TRBD1	TRBV6-6	.
CASSPTQGTKNIQYF	TGTGCCAGCAGTCCGACACAGGGGACCAAAAACATTCAGTACTTC	TRBJ2-4	TRBD1	TRBV6-5	.
CASSQDDWGVGNTEAFF	TGCGCCAGCAGCCAAGACGATTGGGGAGTGGGGAACACTGAAGCTTTCTTT	TRBJ1-1	.	TRBV4-1	.
CATSDWTTNEKLFF	TGTGCCACCTCGGACTGGACAACTAATGAAAAACTGTTTTTT	TRBJ1-4	.	TRBV19	.
CASSLEGVSNQPQHF	TGCGCCAGCAGCTTGGAAGGGGTGAGCAATCAGCCCCAGCATTTT	TRBJ1-5	.	TRBV5-1	.
CASSQGLDSPLHF	TGCGCCAGCAGCCAAGGGCTCGATTCACCCCTCCACTTT	TRBJ1-6	.	TRBV4-1	.
CATSREYRSLRGYTF	TGTGCCACCAGCAGAGAGTACAGGTCATTGCGTGGCTACACCTTC	TRBJ1-2	.	TRBV15	.
CASSLIALWTGEQYF	TGTGCCAGCAGCTTAATCGCATTGTGGACAGGTGAGCAGTACTTC	TRBJ2-7	TRBD1	TRBV7-6	.
CASSPRYNEQFF	TGTGCCAGCAGCCCCCGGTACAATGAGCAGTTCTTC	TRBJ2-1	.	TRBV2	.
CASSLDRVVEQFF	TGTGCCAGCAGCTTAGACAGGGTCGTTGAGCAGTTCTTC	TRBJ2-1	.	TRBV7-8	.
CASSFGHQGTGELFF	TGCGCCAGCAGCTTTGGACACCAGGGCACCGGGGAGCTGTTTTTT	TRBJ2-2	.	TRBV5-1	.
CASSPESGMDEKLFF	TGTGCCAGCAGCCCAGAGTCGGGTATGGATGAAAAACTGTTTTTT	TRBJ1-4	.	TRBV4-2	once
CASGLGLRTDNQPQHF	TGTGCTAGTGGTTTGGGGCTCAGGACAGATAATCAGCCCCAGCATTTT	TRBJ1-5	.	TRBV12-5	.
CASSDRSNQPQHF	TGTGCCAGCAGCGACAGAAGCAATCAGCCCCAGCATTTT	TRBJ1-5	.	TRBV6-1	once
CASSEAGGSIQPQHF	TGTGCCAGCAGTGAAGCGGGGGGATCGATCCAGCCCCAGCATTTT	TRBJ1-5	.	TRBV6-1	.
CASSERPPRTEAFF	TGTGCCAGCAGTGAAAGACCTCCTAGGACTGAAGCTTTCTTT	TRBJ1-1	.	TRBV6-1	.
CASSLAGASSYEQYF	TGTGCCAGCAGCTTAGCGGGGGCCTCATCCTACGAGCAGTACTTC	TRBJ2-7	.	TRBV7-9	.
CASSSKAGGPVETQYF	TGTGCCAGCAGCTCTAAAGCGGGGGGGCCTGTGGAGACCCAGTACTTC	TRBJ2-5	TRBD2	TRBV5-4	.
CASTSGNTDTQYF	TGTGCCAGCACAAGCGGTAACACAGATACGCAGTATTTT	TRBJ2-3	.	TRBV6-1	.
CASLASGNTGELFF	TGTGCCTCATTAGCGAGCGGAAACACCGGGGAGCTGTTTTTT	TRBJ2-2	.	TRBV10-3	.
CASKTGGNQPQHF	TGTGCCAGCAAAACAGGGGGCAATCAGCCCCAGCATTTT	TRBJ1-5	TRBD1	TRBV2	.
CASSRSGQGAMTEAFF	TGTGCCAGCAGCCGCTCCGGGCAGGGGGCAATGACTGAAGCTTTCTTT	TRBJ1-1	TRBD1	TRBV4-2	.
CASSLAGTGNGYTF	TGCGCCAGCAGCTTGGCCGGGACAGGGAATGGCTACACCTTC	TRBJ1-2	TRBD1	TRBV5-1	.
CASSPQSGRGDTQYF	TGTGCCAGCAGCCCCCAATCGGGCCGGGGAGATACGCAGTATTTT	TRBJ2-3	.	TRBV5-4	.
CASSAPDSMWGSPLHF	TGTGCCAGTAGTGCACCGGACAGTATGTGGGGTTCACCCCTCCACTTT	TRBJ1-6	.	TRBV19	.
CASSQDSSFNEQFF	TGCGCCAGCAGCCAAGATTCTAGCTTCAATGAGCAGTTCTTC	TRBJ2-1	.	TRBV4-1	.
CASSSWTGGLNTEAFF	TGTGCCAGCAGCTCTTGGACAGGGGGCCTGAACACTGAAGCTTTCTTT	TRBJ1-1	TRBD1	TRBV7-6	.
CASSSAGVVQKLFF	TGTGCCAGCAGCTCGGCAGGGGTAGTTCAAAAACTGTTTTTT	TRBJ1-4	.	TRBV7-2	.
CASTRLAGADTQYF	TGTGCCAGCACCAGACTAGCGGGGGCAGATACGCAGTATTTT	TRBJ2-3	TRBD2	TRBV6-1	.
CASSVGTTVTETQYF	TGTGCCAGCAGCGTAGGGACTACCGTAACAGAGACCCAGTACTTC	TRBJ2-5	.	TRBV9	.
CASRRPGQGSSPLHF	TGTGCCAGCAGAAGGCCGGGACAGGGGAGTTCACCCCTCCACTTT	TRBJ1-6	TRBD1	TRBV6-5	few